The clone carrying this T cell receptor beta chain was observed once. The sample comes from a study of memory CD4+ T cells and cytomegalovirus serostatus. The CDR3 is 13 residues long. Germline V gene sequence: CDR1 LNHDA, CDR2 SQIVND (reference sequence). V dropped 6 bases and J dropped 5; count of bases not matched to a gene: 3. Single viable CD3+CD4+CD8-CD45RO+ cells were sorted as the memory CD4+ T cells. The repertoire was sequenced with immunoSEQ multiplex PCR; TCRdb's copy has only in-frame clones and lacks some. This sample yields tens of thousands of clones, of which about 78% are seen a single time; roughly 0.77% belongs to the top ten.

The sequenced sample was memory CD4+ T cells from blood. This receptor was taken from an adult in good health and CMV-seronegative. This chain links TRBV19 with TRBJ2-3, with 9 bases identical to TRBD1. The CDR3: CASRGTGLDTQYF. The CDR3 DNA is TGTGCCAGTAGGGGGACAGGGCTAGATACGCAGTATTTT.